The 18 T cell receptor beta chains listed next were all sequenced from one sample in a study of cytomegalovirus exposure and HLA in healthy donors. Both 60 Vbeta primers and 13 Jbeta primers went into the PCR. Profiled with immunoSEQ multiplex PCR; TCRdb holds only in-frame clones, not every one. The repertoire table contains 100,000 to 150,000 clones. Specimen: PBMCs. Every receptor here comes from a man aged 25-45 years in good health and CMV-seronegative.

The V gene is TRBV9, the J gene TRBJ2-2; D remains unclear. The CDR3 spans 16 residues. V was shortened by 0 bases and J by 0 bases, with 9 bases between the two germline ends. Germline CDR1 and CDR2: SGDLS and YYNGEE. CDR3: CASSVVLAANTGELFF. The CDR3 DNA is TGTGCCAGCAGCGTAGTTCTCGCGGCGAACACCGGGGAGCTGTTTTTT.

This rearrangement joins TRBV7-3 to TRBJ2-1, with 7 bases lining up with TRBD2. CDR3 length equals 15 residues. V lost 5 bases to trimming and J lost 8 bases; unmatched junction nucleotides: 12. Germline V gives CDR1 SGHTA, CDR2 FQGTGA. CDR3: CASSTTGIRGDEQFF. Here the CDR3 DNA reads TGTGCCAGCAGCACAACCGGCATCCGGGGGGATGAGCAGTTCTTC. Complete variable domain (other parts from reference TRBV7-3 and TRBJ2-1): GAGVSQTPSNKVTEKGKYVELRCDPISGHTALYWYRQSLGQGPEFLIYFQGTGAADDSGLPNDRFFAVRPEGSVSTLKIQRTERGDSAVYLCASSTTGIRGDEQFFGPGTRLTVL.

This CDR3 reads CASSFGTSGDTQYF. DNA of the CDR3: TGTGCCAGCAGCTTTGGGACTAGCGGGGATACGCAGTATTTT. The gene calls are TRBV7-2 and TRBJ2-3; TRBD2 agrees at 12 bases. V lost 3 bases, J lost 6 bases, and 1 base stayed unmatched. CDR1 and CDR2 (germline): SGHTA, FQGNSA. The CDR3 runs to 14 residues.

J is TRBJ2-7 and V is TRBV2; D is unclear. Germline CDR1 reads SNHLY; CDR2 reads FYNNEI. V lost 5 bases to trimming and J lost 4 bases, with 9 bases between them. The CDR3 length is 12 residues. The CDR3, as DNA: TGTGCCAGCAGTCCCGCGGCGTACGAGCAGTACTTC. This codes for CASSPAAYEQYF. The complete variable domain, with remaining parts taken from reference TRBV2 and TRBJ2-7, reads EPEVTQTPSHQVTQMGQEVILRCVPISNHLYFYWYRQILGQKVEFLVSFYNNEISEKSEIFDDQFSVERPDGSNFTLKIRSTKLEDSAMYFCASSPAAYEQYFGPGTRLTVT.

CDR3 residues: CAWGTTGGVNTEAFF. For the CDR3, the DNA is TGTGCCTGGGGCACAACAGGGGGGGTGAACACTGAAGCTTTCTTT. The chain joins TRBV30 to TRBJ1-1; 8 bases are shared with TRBD1. The junction had 8 bases not matched to a gene; V was cut back by 5 bases and J by 0 bases. The length of the CDR3 is 15 residues. Germline CDR1 reads GTSNPN; CDR2 reads SVGIG (reference sequence).

The rearrangement links TRBV6-5 to TRBJ1-6, with 10 bases fitting TRBD1. The CDR3 spans 12 residues. Unmatched junction bases numbered 1, after V lost 8 bases and J lost 9 bases. The germline gives CDR1 MNHEY, CDR2 SVGAGI. The CDR3 region is CASWDRGSPLHF. The CDR3 DNA reads TGTGCCAGCTGGGACAGGGGTTCACCCCTCCACTTT.

The V call is TRBV6-1, the J call TRBJ1-5; TRBD1 matches at 8 bases. CDR3 length: 18 residues. Germline V CDR1 and CDR2: MNHNS, SASEGT. J lost 5 bases, V lost 4 bases, and 16 bases had no gene match. The CDR3 nucleotides are TGTGCCAGCAGTGTGAGGTTTTGGTTGACAGGGGAGGATCAGCCCCAGCATTTT. It specifies CASSVRFWLTGEDQPQHF.

The V call is TRBV27, the J call TRBJ1-2; D may be TRBD1 (5 bases). The germline V gene has CDR1 MNHEY and CDR2 SMNVEV (reference sequence). The CDR3 spans 15 residues. With 2 bases removed from V and 8 bases from J, the gap between germline ends came to 18 bases. The CDR3 coding sequence is TGTGCCAGCAGTTTACTTACCCAGGGTGTAGGCGGCTACACCTTC. Translated, it gives CASSLLTQGVGGYTF.

V and J are TRBV28 and TRBJ1-1; 7 bases match TRBD1. With V trimmed by 4 bases and J by 1 base, 6 bases remained unmatched. The CDR3 consists of 15 residues. CDR1 MDHEN and CDR2 SYDVKM come from the germline V gene. CDR3 DNA: TGTGCCAGCAGTTCACAGGGGCCCCCGAACACTGAAGCTTTCTTT. This codes for CASSSQGPPNTEAFF.

The J gene is TRBJ1-5, the V gene TRBV2; D may be TRBD1 (5 bases). The length of the CDR3 is 17 residues. Germline CDR1 SNHLY, CDR2 FYNNEI. Trimming stripped 0 bases from V and 1 base from J, with 13 bases between. CDR3 loop: CASSEAGPGHSNQPQHF. Here the CDR3 DNA reads TGTGCCAGCAGTGAAGCGGGTCCAGGGCACAGCAATCAGCCCCAGCATTTT.

The chain combines TRBV5-6 with TRBJ2-1, with D tentatively TRBD2 (6 bases). CDR1 is SGHDT, CDR2 YYEEEE, per germline. Trimming shortened V by 2 bases and J by 10 bases, and 16 bases separated the two germline ends. CDR3 size: 14 residues. CDR3 amino acids: CASSFRDSLGEQFF. DNA of the CDR3: TGTGCCAGCAGCTTCCGGGACTCCCTAGGGGAGCAGTTCTTC.

The J gene is TRBJ2-4, the V gene TRBV2, with 8 bases lining up with TRBD1. V was pared by 2 bases and J by 15 bases, with 9 bases of the junction left unmatched. Germline V gene data show CDR1 as SNHLY and CDR2 as FYNNEI. The CDR3 covers 13 residues. CDR3: CASSELTGVEWYF. CDR3 in DNA: TGTGCCAGCAGTGAACTGACAGGGGTAGAATGGTACTTC.

The J gene is TRBJ2-1, the V gene TRBV6-1; 10 bases fit TRBD2. The CDR3 runs 14 residues. Losses at the gene ends were 5 bases for V and 8 bases for J; bases not matched to a gene: 6. The V gene's germline CDR1 is MNHNS and CDR2 SASEGT. CDR3 sequence: CASSRTSGNDEQFF. DNA for the CDR3: TGTGCCAGCAGTCGAACTAGCGGGAATGATGAGCAGTTCTTC.

V and J are TRBV4-1 and TRBJ2-7; 7 bases fit TRBD1. J lost 2 bases, V lost 1 base, and 5 bases had no gene match. CDR1 and CDR2 (germline): MGHRA, YSYEKL. The CDR3 consists of 15 residues. This CDR3 reads CASSQVRDSPYEQYF. The CDR3 nucleotides read TGCGCCAGCAGCCAAGTTCGGGACAGTCCCTACGAGCAGTACTTC.

The J gene is TRBJ2-5, the V gene TRBV6-1, with 7 bases identical to TRBD1. CDR1 is MNHNS, CDR2 SASEGT, per germline. V lost 9 bases to trimming and J lost 1 base; unmatched junction nucleotides: 11. There are 15 residues in the CDR3. The CDR3 DNA is TGTGCCAGTAGTTTTGGACAGGACGGCCAAGAGACCCAGTACTTC. Residues: CASSFGQDGQETQYF.

The rearrangement uses TRBV4-2 and TRBJ2-1; 7 nucleotides match TRBD2. Trimming removed 0 bases from V and 16 bases from J; junction bases left unmatched: 21. Germline CDR1 LGHNA, CDR2 YNFKEQ. This CDR3 comprises 17 residues. The CDR3 coding sequence is TGTGCCAGCAGCCAAGATCATGGGCTCCGGGGGGAGGGAGAAGAATTCTTC. Amino acids: CASSQDHGLRGEGEEFF.

The CDR3 DNA is TGTGCCAGCTCACCAACCCAGGCCGTTAACTATGGCTACACCTTC. It encodes CASSPTQAVNYGYTF. The chain links TRBV18 to TRBJ1-2; D remains ambiguous. CDR1 and CDR2 (germline): KGHSH, LQKENI. Trimming pared 2 bases from V and 1 base from J, leaving 11 bases between. The CDR3 runs 15 residues.

The chain links TRBV19 to TRBJ2-3; D is perhaps TRBD1 (5 bases). Trimming took off 5 bases at V and 0 bases at J, with 15 bases between the two ends. This CDR3 contains 16 residues. Germline V CDR1 and CDR2: LNHDA, SQIVND (reference sequence). CDR3 nucleotides: TGTGCCAGTAGTCATGCGTCCGGACATAGCACAGATACGCAGTATTTT. It yields the protein CASSHASGHSTDTQYF.